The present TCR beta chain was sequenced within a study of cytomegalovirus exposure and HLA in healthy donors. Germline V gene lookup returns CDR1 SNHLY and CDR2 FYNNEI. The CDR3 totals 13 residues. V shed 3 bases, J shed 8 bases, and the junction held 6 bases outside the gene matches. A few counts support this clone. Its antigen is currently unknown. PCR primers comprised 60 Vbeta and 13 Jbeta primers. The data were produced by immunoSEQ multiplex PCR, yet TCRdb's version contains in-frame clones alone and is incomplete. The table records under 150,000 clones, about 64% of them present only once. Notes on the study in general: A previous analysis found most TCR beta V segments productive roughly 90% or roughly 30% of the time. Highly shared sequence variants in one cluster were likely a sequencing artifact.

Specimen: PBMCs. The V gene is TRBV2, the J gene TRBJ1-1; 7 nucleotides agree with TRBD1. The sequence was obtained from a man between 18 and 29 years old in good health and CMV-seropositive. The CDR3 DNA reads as TGTGCCAGCAGTGAGTACAGGGGCAGGGAAGCTTTCTTT. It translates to CASSEYRGREAFF.